This TCR beta chain was retrieved from a study of blood T cells in healthy people across ages. Findings of the study overall: With unsorted PBMCs, a conclusive comparison of naive versus antigen-experienced cells was not possible.

A J-beta primer mix and a sample-barcoded 5' primer were used in a second PCR of roughly 7 to 12 cycles. TCRdb passed the 5' RACE reads through MiXCR, listing each CDR3 protein once. Of 1,800,000 or so distinct CDR3 sequences listed, around 42% are singletons. As concerns this clonotype: The target antigen is unknown.

Drawn from each donor were approximately 10 milliliters of peripheral blood. The specimen was blood. The receptor comes from a human donor in good health.

The chain's CDR3 is CASTLARGEQYF. The CDR3 DNA follows: TGTGCCAGCACCCTCGCACGGGGCGAGCAGTACTTC. The chain has TRBV6-6 and TRBJ2-5, with D maybe TRBD2 (5 bases). Judging by the DNA end, TRBJ2-7 fits better; the J call may be wrong. Germline lookup yields CDR1 MNHNY and CDR2 SVGAGI (reference sequence). The CDR3 is 12 residues long.